This note documents a single TCR beta chain sequence. The sample is drawn from a study of blood T cell repertoires in COVID-19. Study-wide context: In each case, the material was cDNA or gDNA derived from T cells, B-cell-depleted T cells, or PBMCs.

Profiled with immunoSEQ multiplex PCR; TCRdb holds only in-frame clones, not every one. The sample lists tens of thousands of clones, more than 80% seen once, with around 15% in the top ten. The germline V gene has CDR1 SGHAT and CDR2 FQNNGV. There are 13 residues in the CDR3. With 5 bases clipped from V and 11 bases from J, the junction kept 9 bases outside the gene matches. This TCR was sampled from a human donor in a cohort sampled during active COVID-19. The J gene is TRBJ1-1, the V gene TRBV11-2; 9 bases match TRBD1. The specimen sequenced was peripheral blood. CDR3 in DNA: TGTGCCAGCAGCCCCGACAGGGGGGGGAATGCTTTCTTT. Protein: CASSPDRGGNAFF.